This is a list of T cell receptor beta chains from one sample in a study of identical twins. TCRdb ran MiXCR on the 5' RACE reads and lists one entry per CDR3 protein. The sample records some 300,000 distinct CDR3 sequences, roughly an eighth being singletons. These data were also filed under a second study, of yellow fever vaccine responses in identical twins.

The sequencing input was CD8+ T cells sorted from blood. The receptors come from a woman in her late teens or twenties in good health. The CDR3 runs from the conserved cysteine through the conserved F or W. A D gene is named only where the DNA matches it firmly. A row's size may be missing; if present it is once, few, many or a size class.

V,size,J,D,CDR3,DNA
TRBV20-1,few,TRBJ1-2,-,CSAPTGYLNYGYTF,TGCAGTGCTCCGACAGGCTACCTTAACTATGGCTACACCTTC
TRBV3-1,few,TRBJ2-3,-,CASSQDKGQDTQYF,TGTGCCAGCAGCCAAGATAAGGGGCAAGATACGCAGTATTTT
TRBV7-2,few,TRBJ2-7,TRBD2,CASSPSVAGFSEQYF,TGTGCCAGCAGCCCTAGCGTAGCGGGATTCTCAGAGCAGTACTTC
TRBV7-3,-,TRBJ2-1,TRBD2,CASSSELRGDEQFF,TGTGCCAGCAGCTCCGAACTACGGGGGGATGAGCAGTTCTTC
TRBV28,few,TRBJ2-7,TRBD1,CASSLPTGTGFSIEQYF,TGTGCCAGCAGTTTGCCCACCGGGACAGGGTTTAGTATCGAGCAGTACTTC
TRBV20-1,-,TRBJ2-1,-,CSARAQEGPYNEQFF,TGCAGTGCTAGAGCCCAGGAGGGCCCCTACAATGAGCAGTTCTTC
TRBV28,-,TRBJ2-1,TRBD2,CASSQQLAGDDNEQFF,TGTGCCAGCAGTCAACAACTAGCGGGAGATGACAATGAGCAGTTCTTC
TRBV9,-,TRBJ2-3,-,CASSVEGQGSDTQYF,TGTGCCAGCAGCGTAGAGGGCCAAGGGTCAGATACGCAGTATTTT
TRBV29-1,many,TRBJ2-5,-,CSLGHQETQYF,TGCAGCTTAGGACACCAAGAGACCCAGTACTTC
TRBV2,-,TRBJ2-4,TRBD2,CTSSLDGLAGGYSKNIQYF,TGTACCAGCAGTTTAGATGGACTAGCGGGGGGGTATTCCAAAAACATTCAGTACTTC
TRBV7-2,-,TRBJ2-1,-,CASSRQSYNEQFF,TGTGCCAGCTCCCGTCAGTCCTACAATGAGCAGTTCTTC
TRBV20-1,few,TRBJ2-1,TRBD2,CSAVGLAGGFDLNEQFF,TGCAGTGCCGTCGGACTAGCGGGAGGTTTCGACCTCAATGAGCAGTTCTTC
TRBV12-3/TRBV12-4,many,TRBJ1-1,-,CASSSNLGGEAFF,TGTGCCAGCAGCAGTAACCTCGGTGGAGAAGCTTTCTTT
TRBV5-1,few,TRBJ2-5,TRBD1,CASSPIHRQGSETQYF,TGCGCCAGCAGCCCAATCCACAGACAGGGATCAGAGACCCAGTACTTC
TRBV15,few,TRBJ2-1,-,CATSRDTSRSSYNEQFF,TGTGCCACCAGCAGAGATACGTCAAGAAGCTCCTACAATGAGCAGTTCTTC
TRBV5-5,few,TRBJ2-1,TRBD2,CASSGRAGGPDEQFF,TGTGCCAGCAGTGGGCGAGCGGGGGGCCCGGATGAGCAGTTCTTC
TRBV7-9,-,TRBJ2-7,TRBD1,CASSSGDRTPYEQYF,TGTGCCAGCAGCTCGGGGGACAGGACCCCCTACGAGCAGTACTTC
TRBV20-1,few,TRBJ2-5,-,CSASVERLLKETQYF,TGCAGTGCTAGTGTCGAGCGTCTGCTGAAAGAGACCCAGTACTTC
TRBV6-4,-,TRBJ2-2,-,CASSPRTSAGELFF,TGTGCCAGCAGTCCACGGACATCCGCCGGGGAGCTGTTTTTT
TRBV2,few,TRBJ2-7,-,CASSESAGFYEQYF,TGTGCCAGCAGTGAATCGGCCGGCTTCTACGAGCAGTACTTC
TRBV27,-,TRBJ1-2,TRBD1,CASSPVTGIGGYTF,TGTGCCAGCAGTCCCGTGACAGGGATTGGCGGCTACACCTTC
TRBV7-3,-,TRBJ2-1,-,CASSLNGGLGVNEQFF,TGTGCCAGCAGCTTAAACGGGGGACTGGGCGTAAATGAGCAGTTCTTC
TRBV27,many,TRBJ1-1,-,CASSSGNTEAFF,TGTGCCAGCAGCTCGGGCAACACTGAAGCTTTCTTT
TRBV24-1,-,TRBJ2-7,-,CATSDATSIAYEQYF,TGTGCCACCAGTGACGCTACTAGTATCGCCTACGAGCAGTACTTC
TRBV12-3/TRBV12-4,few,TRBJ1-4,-,CASSERWPWEKLFF,TGTGCCAGCAGCGAAAGGTGGCCTTGGGAAAAACTGTTTTTT
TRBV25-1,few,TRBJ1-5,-,CASIVGAGYSNQPQHF,TGTGCCAGCATCGTAGGGGCGGGGTATAGCAATCAGCCCCAGCATTTT
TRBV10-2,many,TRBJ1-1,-,CASSVGLGTEAFF,TGCGCCAGCAGTGTAGGGCTGGGCACTGAAGCTTTCTTT
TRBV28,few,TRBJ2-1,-,CASSPVRSGYEQFF,TGTGCCAGCAGCCCCGTCCGTTCGGGCTATGAGCAGTTCTTC
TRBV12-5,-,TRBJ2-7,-,CASGLGQSFEQYF,TGTGCTAGTGGTTTGGGACAGTCTTTCGAGCAGTACTTC
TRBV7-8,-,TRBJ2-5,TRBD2,CASSLPVPLAGVQETQYF,TGTGCCAGCAGCTTACCCGTGCCATTAGCGGGGGTACAAGAGACCCAGTACTTC
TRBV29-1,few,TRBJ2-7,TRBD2,CSVTSSGPYEQYF,TGCAGCGTCACCTCTAGCGGACCCTACGAGCAGTACTTC
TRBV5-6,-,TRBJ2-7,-,CASSLDGIGSYEQYF,TGTGCCAGCAGCTTGGATGGGATCGGGTCCTACGAGCAGTACTTC
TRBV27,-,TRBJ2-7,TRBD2,CASSGLADSSYEQYF,TGTGCCAGCAGTGGACTAGCGGATAGCTCCTACGAGCAGTACTTC
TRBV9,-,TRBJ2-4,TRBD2,CASSVGTRWDIQYF,TGTGCCAGCAGCGTTGGGACTAGGTGGGACATTCAGTACTTC
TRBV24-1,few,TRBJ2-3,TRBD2,CATSDQLLAGGRTDTQYF,TGTGCCACCAGCGACCAATTACTAGCGGGAGGGCGCACAGATACGCAGTATTTT
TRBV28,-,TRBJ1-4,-,CASSYRLGDEKLFF,TGTGCCAGCAGTTACAGGCTTGGGGATGAAAAACTGTTTTTT
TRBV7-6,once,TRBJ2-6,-,CASSYGMAGANVLTF,TGTGCCAGCAGTTACGGGATGGCTGGGGCCAACGTCCTGACTTTC
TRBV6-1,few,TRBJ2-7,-,CASRGGVGVGDEQYF,TGTGCCAGCAGAGGGGGTGTTGGGGTAGGGGACGAGCAGTACTTC
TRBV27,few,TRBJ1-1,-,CASSLFPGVNTEAFF,TGTGCCAGCAGTTTATTCCCGGGGGTGAACACTGAAGCTTTCTTT
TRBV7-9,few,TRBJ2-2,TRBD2,CASSMRGGRNTGELFF,TGTGCCAGCAGCATGCGGGGGGGCAGGAACACCGGGGAGCTGTTTTTT
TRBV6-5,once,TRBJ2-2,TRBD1,CASSNRDSENTGELFF,TGTGCCAGCAGTAACCGGGACAGCGAGAACACCGGGGAGCTGTTTTTT
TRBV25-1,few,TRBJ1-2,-,CASSDLFGGPNYGYTF,TGTGCCAGCAGTGATTTGTTTGGTGGGCCAAACTATGGCTACACCTTC
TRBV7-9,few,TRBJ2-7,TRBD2,CASSLDPAGTSSYEQYF,TGTGCCAGCAGCTTGGACCCGGCCGGGACTAGTTCCTACGAGCAGTACTTC
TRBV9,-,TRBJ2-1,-,CASSVGSFTYNEQFF,TGTGCCAGCAGCGTCGGGAGTTTCACCTACAATGAGCAGTTCTTC
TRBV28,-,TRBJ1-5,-,CASSLETAGVFNQPQHF,TGTGCCAGCAGTCTGGAAACAGCAGGAGTCTTTAATCAGCCCCAGCATTTT
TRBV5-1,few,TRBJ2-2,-,CASISGTGELFF,TGCGCCAGCATTTCGGGTACCGGGGAGCTGTTTTTT
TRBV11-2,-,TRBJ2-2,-,CASSLEVLELFF,TGTGCCAGCAGCTTAGAGGTCCTCGAGCTGTTTTTT
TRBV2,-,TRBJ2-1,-,CASSEGQSLYNEQFF,TGTGCCAGCAGTGAGGGGCAATCCCTGTACAATGAGCAGTTCTTC